The source of this TCR beta chain is a study of T cells in Graves' hyperthyroidism and ophthalmopathy. Study results and limitations: Most thyroid clonotypes expanded above 0.001 appeared in blood too.

TCR beta CDR3 sequences were amplified from RNA transcripts. In the first-round RT-PCR of the TCR CDR3, the HTBI primer set was used. Via MiXCR, TCRdb re-called the multiplex PCR reads, giving one row per CDR3 protein. The table includes around 300,000 distinct CDR3 sequences, approximately 18% detected once. CDR1 is SGHRS and CDR2 is YFSETQ in the germline V gene. Trimming cost V 4 bases and J 2 bases; bases outside gene matches: 5. This CDR3 is 14 amino acids long. A word on this clonotype: Its specificity is unknown.

The chain combines TRBV5-1 with TRBJ1-2; 7 positions agree with TRBD1. The receptor comes from a man aged 45-65 years with Graves' ophthalmopathy. Sequencing used blood. The CDR3 DNA is TGCGCCAGCAGCGCGGACAGGAGCAACTATGGCTACACCTTC. It encodes CASSADRSNYGYTF.